These 30 T cell receptor beta chains were sequenced from one sample in a study of CD8 T cells in Susac syndrome (dated by TCRdb to the late 2010s). The library was obtained by the immunoSEQ multiplex PCR assay. RNA was extracted with the RNeasy kit and roughly 0.5 to 1 ug was reverse transcribed using random hexamers. TCRdb reanalyzed the raw reads on its own, using fastp at Q25 for trimming and MiXCR for clone calling, and kept in-frame beta chains. All rows with the same CDR3 protein become a single entry with the most common DNA and genes. The sample yields more than 70,000 distinct CDR3 sequences; about 91% were counted once. 0.5% to 0.6% of the sample lies in the top ten. Sequencing input: CD8+ T cells from PBMCs. The receptor set was obtained from a human donor with multiple sclerosis.

This sequence joins TRBV19 and TRBJ1-5; tentatively, D is TRBD1 (6 bases). The CDR3 sequence is 13 residues long. Germline lookup yields CDR1 LNHDA and CDR2 SQIVND (reference sequence). The ends were cut back, 10 bases at V and 1 base at J, with 11 bases in the middle. The CDR3: CATGAWSNQPQHF. The CDR3 bases are TGTGCCACGGGGGCTTGGAGCAATCAGCCCCAGCATTTT.

V and J are TRBV24-1 and TRBJ2-3; 11 bases line up with TRBD2. Trimming removed 5 bases from V and 8 bases from J; junction bases left unmatched: 17. The CDR3 extends over 18 amino acids. Germline lookup yields CDR1 KGHDR and CDR2 SFDVKD. The CDR3 sequence: CATSVGSGTSGVRATQYF. The CDR3 nucleotides read TGTGCCACCAGTGTAGGCTCCGGGACTAGCGGCGTGAGGGCTACGCAGTATTTT.

CDR3: CASSSGTGDTEAFF. CDR3 nucleotides: TGTGCCAGCAGTTCCGGGACAGGGGACACTGAAGCTTTCTTT. The chain joins TRBV12-3 or TRBV12-4 to TRBJ1-1; 10 bases align to TRBD1. J lost 3 bases, V lost 4 bases, and 2 bases had no gene match. This CDR3 has 14 residues.

The CDR3 DNA follows: TGCAGTGTCCAGCGGGAGGCCCCCGGGGAGCTGTTTTTT. It yields the protein CSVQREAPGELFF. The rearrangement links TRBV20-1 to TRBJ2-2, with 9 bases aligning to TRBD2. From germline, CDR1 is DFQATT and CDR2 SNEGSKA (reference sequence). The CDR3 is 13 residues long. The trim removed 7 bases at V and 6 bases at J, leaving 6 bases unmatched.

The gene calls are TRBV20-1 and TRBJ1-5; a possible D gene is TRBD1 (5 bases). V lost 5 bases and J lost 3, with 11 bases in between. Germline V gene data show CDR1 as DFQATT and CDR2 as SNEGSKA (reference sequence). This CDR3 is 13 amino acids long. The CDR3 sequence: CSAPGGINQPQHF. The CDR3 DNA is TGCAGTGCTCCCGGGGGAATCAATCAGCCCCAGCATTTT.

The chain uses TRBV28 and TRBJ2-5, with D tentatively TRBD1 or TRBD2 (5 bases each). The V gene's germline CDR1 is MDHEN and CDR2 SYDVKM. The V end was cut by 5 bases, the J end by 3 bases, with 13 bases between. CDR3 length equals 14 residues. The CDR3 DNA sequence: TGTGCCAGCAGTCCCGGGACGGCAAAAGAGACCCAGTACTTC. This codes for CASSPGTAKETQYF.

The chain uses TRBV6-5 and TRBJ2-1; D is perhaps TRBD2 (5 bases). Germline values: CDR1 MNHEY, CDR2 SVGAGI. Trimming took 5 bases from V and 8 from J, leaving 7 bases between them. The CDR3 is made up of 11 amino acids. CDR3 DNA sequence: TGTGCCAGCAGTAGCGGTTATGAGCAGTTCTTC. The encoded protein is CASSSGYEQFF.

CDR3 protein: CASSLAGTGGGQPQHF. The DNA of the CDR3 is TGTGCCAGCAGCTTAGCCGGGACAGGGGGCGGTCAGCCCCAGCATTTT. This chain uses TRBV13 with TRBJ1-5; the match to TRBD1 covers 12 bases. The trim removed 1 base at V and 6 bases at J, leaving 4 bases unmatched. In germline, CDR1 is PRHDT, CDR2 FYEKMQ (reference sequence). CDR3 length: 16 residues.

The chain has TRBV20-1 and TRBJ1-2; possibly TRBD1 for D (5 bases). Germline-derived CDR1 and CDR2 are DFQATT and SNEGSKA (reference sequence). The CDR3 totals 15 residues. With 6 bases removed from V and 8 bases from J, the gap between germline ends came to 25 bases. The CDR3 sequence: CSAPKMGGGEGGYTF. The CDR3 DNA is TGCAGTGCGCCCAAAATGGGGGGGGGAGAGGGCGGCTACACCTTC.

V usage is TRBV28 and J usage is TRBJ2-4; D gene ambiguous. The CDR3 spans 15 residues. Trimming removed 5 bases at V and 0 bases at J, with 11 bases between. Germline V gene data show CDR1 as MDHEN and CDR2 as SYDVKM. CDR3 bases: TGTGCCAGCAGTCGACGGTTCCTAGCCAAAAACATTCAGTACTTC. Its protein is CASSRRFLAKNIQYF.

The chain joins TRBV5-6 to TRBJ2-7, with D possibly matching TRBD1 (6 bases). The CDR3 length is 13 residues. Germline lookup yields CDR1 SGHDT and CDR2 YYEEEE. Deletions cut 7 bases from V and 9 bases from J, with 20 bases between. This CDR3 reads CASEDSLDQVQYF. CDR3 nucleotides: TGTGCCAGCGAGGACAGCCTGGATCAAGTGCAGTACTTC.

V and J are TRBV13 and TRBJ2-1; 15 bases align to TRBD2. The CDR3 runs to 18 residues. Trimming removed 4 bases from V and 1 base from J; junction bases left unmatched: 5. Looked up from germline, CDR1 is PRHDT and CDR2 is FYEKMQ (reference sequence). DNA for the CDR3: TGTGCCAGCAGCTCGGGACTAGCGGGGGGCCGATCCTACAATGAGCAGTTCTTC. It translates to CASSSGLAGGRSYNEQFF.

V and J are TRBV4-3 and TRBJ2-5; D possibly corresponds to TRBD1 (6 bases). V was shortened by 3 bases and J by 3 bases, with 8 bases between the two germline ends. The germline V gene encodes CDR1 LGHNA and CDR2 YSLEER. This CDR3 has 13 amino acids. CDR3: CASSQGTKETQYF. Here the CDR3 DNA reads TGCGCCAGCAGCCAGGGGACAAAAGAGACCCAGTACTTC.

This chain uses TRBV28 with TRBJ1-5; D ambiguous. The CDR3 is made up of 12 amino acids. CDR1 and CDR2 (germline): MDHEN, SYDVKM. Trimming shortened V by 6 bases and J by 16 bases, and 19 bases separated the two germline ends. The DNA of the CDR3 is TGTGCCAGCAGCGAGGGAACGGTCACTGAACATTTT. This translates into CASSEGTVTEHF. The whole variable domain, filled in from reference TRBV28 and TRBJ1-5, reads DVKVTQSSRYLVKRTGEKVFLECVQDMDHENMFWYRQDPGLGLRLIYFSYDVKMKEKGDIPEGYSVSREKKERFSLILESASTNQTSMYLCASSEGTVTEHFGDGTRLSIL.

The chain has TRBV12-3 or TRBV12-4 and TRBJ2-7; 10 bases agree with TRBD1. The CDR3 sequence is 20 residues long. The V and J ends lost 3 bases and 0 bases, in that order; junction bases with no gene match: 17. CDR3 protein: CASSLGHFQQGQGSSYEQYF. CDR3 coding DNA: TGTGCCAGCAGTTTGGGCCACTTCCAGCAGGGACAGGGGAGCTCCTACGAGCAGTACTTC.

The chain combines TRBV20-1 with TRBJ1-1; 9 nucleotides line up with TRBD1. Germline lookup yields CDR1 DFQATT and CDR2 SNEGSKA (reference sequence). Trimming at V came to 0 bases and at J to 7 bases, leaving 9 bases not matched to a gene. The CDR3 contains 15 residues. CDR3 nucleotide sequence: TGCAGTGCTAGAGATGGACAGGGGATAGGTTTTGAAGCTTTCTTT. Protein product: CSARDGQGIGFEAFF.

The rearrangement links TRBV5-5 to TRBJ1-5; D perhaps matches TRBD1 (5 bases). The CDR3 extends over 15 amino acids. CDR1 is SGHKS, CDR2 YYEKEE, per germline (reference sequence). V lost 1 base and J 4 bases, leaving 12 bases between the germline ends. The CDR3 nucleotides read TGTGCCAGCAGCTTGTGGCAGGGCCTAAATCAGCCCCAGCATTTT. Translating gives CASSLWQGLNQPQHF.

The chain recombines TRBV2 with TRBJ2-3, with D perhaps being TRBD1 or TRBD2 (6 bases each). The CDR3 has 17 amino acids. Germline V gene lookup returns CDR1 SNHLY and CDR2 FYNNEI. V was shortened by 8 bases and J by 6 bases, with 27 bases between the two germline ends. The DNA for the CDR3 is TGTGCCAGCGGGGGCACAGAGCGGGCCCTAAAGACGGATACGCAGTATTTT. Translating gives CASGGTERALKTDTQYF.

The V gene is TRBV20-1, the J gene TRBJ2-1; tentative D call: TRBD2 (5 bases). The CDR3 totals 15 residues. Germline CDR1 DFQATT, CDR2 SNEGSKA (reference sequence). The ends were cut back, 3 bases at V and 4 bases at J, with 16 bases in the middle. The CDR3 region is CSARRREVFYNEQFF. CDR3 sequence (DNA): TGCAGTGCTAGGCGTCGGGAAGTGTTTTACAATGAGCAGTTCTTC.

The V gene is TRBV7-8, the J gene TRBJ2-5, with a weak D call TRBD2 (6 bases). CDR1 and CDR2 (germline): SGHVS, FQNEAQ. The V gene lost 4 bases and the J gene lost 9 bases, with 18 bases spanning the gap. The length of the CDR3 is 14 residues. CDR3 residues: CASSSRERPEAQYF. The DNA of the CDR3 is TGTGCCAGCAGCTCCCGGGAGAGGCCGGAGGCCCAGTACTTC.

The rearrangement uses TRBV5-1 and TRBJ2-3; perhaps TRBD2 as D (5 bases). The CDR3 loop spans 15 amino acids. Per germline, CDR1 SGHRS and CDR2 YFSETQ. Trimming cost V 0 bases and J 6 bases, with 14 bases left between them. CDR3 amino acids: CASSLVLGTGDTQYF. CDR3 DNA: TGCGCCAGCAGCTTGGTTTTAGGCACGGGGGATACGCAGTATTTT.

This clonotype was counted once. As DNA, the CDR3 is TGTGCCAGCAGTTCGAGGATGCTAGCGGGAGCCAATGAGCAGTTCTTC. It yields the protein CASSSRMLAGANEQFF. The genes are TRBV28 and TRBJ2-1; 10 bases are a match to TRBD2. Trimming at V came to 4 bases and at J to 6 bases, leaving 9 bases not matched to a gene. The germline V gene encodes CDR1 MDHEN and CDR2 SYDVKM. This CDR3 contains 16 residues.

This clonotype was seen a single time. This chain uses TRBV6-2 or TRBV6-3 with TRBJ2-1; D is perhaps TRBD2 (5 bases). CDR1 is MNHEY and CDR2 is SVGEGT in the germline V gene. The CDR3 is made up of 15 amino acids. Trimming stripped 0 bases from V and 4 bases from J, with 10 bases between. CDR3 nucleotides: TGTGCCAGCAGTTACTCGAGAGGGTTTTACAATGAGCAGTTCTTC. Protein: CASSYSRGFYNEQFF.

The V call is TRBV6-5, the J call TRBJ1-5; a weak D match, TRBD1 (5 bases). The CDR3 consists of 14 residues. V lost 6 bases and J lost 0, with 9 bases in between. Germline V lookup: CDR1 MNHEY, CDR2 SVGAGI. This CDR3 reads CASSPGHSNQPQHF. The CDR3 nucleotides are TGTGCCAGCAGCCCGGGGCATAGCAATCAGCCCCAGCATTTT.

The V call is TRBV14, the J call TRBJ2-7; D might be TRBD1 (5 bases). Germline V gene data show CDR1 as SGHDN and CDR2 as FVKESK. CDR3 size: 12 residues. The germline V and J ends were trimmed by 5 bases and 6 bases, with 11 bases remaining between them. The CDR3 region has the DNA TGTGCCAGCAGCAATCTCAGGGCCGAGCAGTACTTC. Its protein is CASSNLRAEQYF.

The V gene is TRBV7-3, the J gene TRBJ2-6, with D maybe TRBD1 (7 bases). The CDR3 covers 19 residues. Germline CDR1 SGHTA, CDR2 FQGTGA. The V end was cut by 4 bases, the J end by 0 bases, with 19 bases between. The CDR3 DNA is TGTGCCAGCAGCTCGCCGACAGGGACTCGATTCTCTGGGGCCAACGTCCTGACTTTC. Protein sequence: CASSSPTGTRFSGANVLTF.

The genes are TRBV28 and TRBJ2-1; a weak D match, TRBD2 (6 bases). Germline V gene lookup returns CDR1 MDHEN and CDR2 SYDVKM. CDR3 length equals 15 residues. Trimming stripped 6 bases from V and 4 bases from J, with 16 bases between. In nucleotides, the CDR3 is TGTGCCAGCAGACTCCCGGGAGACGGTTACAATGAGCAGTTCTTC. Translating gives CASRLPGDGYNEQFF.

The chain joins TRBV9 to TRBJ2-2; 8 bases map to TRBD1. The germline V gene has CDR1 SGDLS and CDR2 YYNGEE. The CDR3 contains 16 residues. With V trimmed by 2 bases and J by 1 base, 4 bases remained unmatched. The CDR3, as DNA: TGTGCCAGCAGCGTCGACAGGGGCCTGAACACCGGGGAGCTGTTTTTT. Protein product: CASSVDRGLNTGELFF.

V usage is TRBV19 and J usage is TRBJ2-5, with TRBD2 matching 13 bases. Germline V gene sequence: CDR1 LNHDA, CDR2 SQIVND (reference sequence). The CDR3 length is 18 residues. The ends lost 4 bases at V and 1 base at J; junction bases unmatched: 9. As DNA, the CDR3 is TGTGCCAGTAGTACTCGGACTAGCGGGAGTGGTCCCCAAGAGACCCAGTACTTC. Residues: CASSTRTSGSGPQETQYF.

The chain uses TRBV20-1 and TRBJ2-5; 9 nucleotides align to TRBD2. Germline loops: CDR1 DFQATT, CDR2 SNEGSKA (reference sequence). The CDR3 contains 16 residues. V lost 1 base to trimming and J lost 5 bases; unmatched junction nucleotides: 11. The DNA for the CDR3 is TGCAGTGCTAGAGGGAACAGAGCGGGGGGTAGGGAGACCCAGTACTTC. This gives the protein CSARGNRAGGRETQYF.